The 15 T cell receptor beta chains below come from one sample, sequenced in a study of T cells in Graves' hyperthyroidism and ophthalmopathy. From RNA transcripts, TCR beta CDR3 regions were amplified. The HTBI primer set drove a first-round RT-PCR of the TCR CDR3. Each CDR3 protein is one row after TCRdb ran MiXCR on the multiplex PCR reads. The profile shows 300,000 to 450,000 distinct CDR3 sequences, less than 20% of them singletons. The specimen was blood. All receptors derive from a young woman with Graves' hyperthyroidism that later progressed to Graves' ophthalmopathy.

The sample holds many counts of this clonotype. The CDR3 region has the DNA TGTGCCAGCAGCTTATTTGTGAGGGAGACCACAGATACGCAGTATTTT. It specifies CASSLFVRETTDTQYF. The rearrangement joins TRBV7-8 to TRBJ2-3; possibly TRBD2 for D (5 bases). The V end lost 2 bases, the J end lost 2 bases, and 14 bases lay between the germline ends. CDR1 is SGHVS and CDR2 is FQNEAQ in the germline V gene. CDR3 length equals 16 residues.

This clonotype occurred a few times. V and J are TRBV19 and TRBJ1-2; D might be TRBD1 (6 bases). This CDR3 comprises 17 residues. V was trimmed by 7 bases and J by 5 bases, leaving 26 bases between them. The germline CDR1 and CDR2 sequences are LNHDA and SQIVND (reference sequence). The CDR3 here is CASTRGGGSPVGYGYTF. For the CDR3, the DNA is TGTGCCAGTACTCGAGGAGGGGGGAGTCCTGTCGGGTATGGCTACACCTTC. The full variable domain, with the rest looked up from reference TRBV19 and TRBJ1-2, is DGGITQSPKYLFRKEGQNVTLSCEQNLNHDAMYWYRQDPGQGLRLIYYSQIVNDFQKGDIAEGYSVSREKKESFPLTVTSAQKNPTAFYLCASTRGGGSPVGYGYTFGSGTRLTVV.

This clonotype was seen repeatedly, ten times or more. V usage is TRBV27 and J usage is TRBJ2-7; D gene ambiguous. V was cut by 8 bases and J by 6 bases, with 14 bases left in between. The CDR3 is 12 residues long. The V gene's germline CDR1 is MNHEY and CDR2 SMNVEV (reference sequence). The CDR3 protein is CASGPVSGEQYF. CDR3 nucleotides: TGTGCCAGCGGCCCCGTATCGGGCGAGCAGTACTTC.

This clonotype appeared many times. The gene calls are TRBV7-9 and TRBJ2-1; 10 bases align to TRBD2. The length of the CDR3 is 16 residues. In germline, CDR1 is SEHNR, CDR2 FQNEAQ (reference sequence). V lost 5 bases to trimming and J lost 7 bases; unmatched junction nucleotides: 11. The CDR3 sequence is CASSRTLAGVKNEQFF. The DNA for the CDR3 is TGTGCCAGCAGCCGGACTCTAGCGGGAGTTAAGAATGAGCAGTTCTTC. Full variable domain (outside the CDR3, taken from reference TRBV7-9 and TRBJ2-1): DTGVSQNPRHKITKRGQNVTFRCDPISEHNRLYWYRQTLGQGPEFLTYFQNEAQLEKSRLLSDRFSAERPKGSFSTLEIQRTEQGDSAMYLCASSRTLAGVKNEQFFGPGTRLTVL.

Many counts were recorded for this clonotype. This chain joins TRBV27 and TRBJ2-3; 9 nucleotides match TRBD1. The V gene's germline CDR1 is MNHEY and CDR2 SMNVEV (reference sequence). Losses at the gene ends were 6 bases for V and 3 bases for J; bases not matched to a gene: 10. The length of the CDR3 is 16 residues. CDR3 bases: TGTGCCAGCAGCATTACCGGGACAGGGCCTACAGATACGCAGTATTTT. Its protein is CASSITGTGPTDTQYF.

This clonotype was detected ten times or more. The CDR3 sequence: CASSLETGGNYGYTF. The CDR3 DNA sequence: TGTGCCAGCAGCTTGGAGACAGGGGGAAACTATGGCTACACCTTC. The chain has TRBV5-6 and TRBJ1-2; 9 bases fit TRBD1. The CDR3 consists of 15 residues. The V segment lost 0 bases and the J segment 2 bases; nucleotides outside the gene matches: 2. Germline V CDR1 and CDR2: SGHDT, YYEEEE. Full variable domain (rest looked up from reference TRBV5-6 and TRBJ1-2): DAGVTQSPTHLIKTRGQQVTLRCSPKSGHDTVSWYQQALGQGPQFIFQYYEEEERQRGNFPDRFSGHQFPNYSSELNVNALLLGDSALYLCASSLETGGNYGYTFGSGTRLTVV.

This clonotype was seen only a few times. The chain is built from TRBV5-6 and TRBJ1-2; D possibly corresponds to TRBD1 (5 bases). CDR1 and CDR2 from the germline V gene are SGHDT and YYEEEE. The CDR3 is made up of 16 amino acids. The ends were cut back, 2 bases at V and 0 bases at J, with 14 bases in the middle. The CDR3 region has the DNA TGTGCCAGCAGCTTTTTAATGACAGTACCTAACTATGGCTACACCTTC. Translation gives CASSFLMTVPNYGYTF.

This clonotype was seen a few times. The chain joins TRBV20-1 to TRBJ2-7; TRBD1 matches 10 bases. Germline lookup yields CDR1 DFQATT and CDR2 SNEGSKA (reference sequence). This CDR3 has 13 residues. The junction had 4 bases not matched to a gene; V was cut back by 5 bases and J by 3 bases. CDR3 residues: CSAGGQGRYEQYF. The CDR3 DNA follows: TGCAGTGCTGGGGGACAGGGGCGCTACGAGCAGTACTTC.

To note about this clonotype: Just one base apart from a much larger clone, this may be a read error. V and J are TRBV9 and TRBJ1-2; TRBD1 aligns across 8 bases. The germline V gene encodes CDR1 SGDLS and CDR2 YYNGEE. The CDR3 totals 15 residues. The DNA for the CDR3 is TGTGTCAGCAGCAAATCAGGGGGCGCAGGCTATGGCTACACCTTC. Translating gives CVSSKSGGAGYGYTF.

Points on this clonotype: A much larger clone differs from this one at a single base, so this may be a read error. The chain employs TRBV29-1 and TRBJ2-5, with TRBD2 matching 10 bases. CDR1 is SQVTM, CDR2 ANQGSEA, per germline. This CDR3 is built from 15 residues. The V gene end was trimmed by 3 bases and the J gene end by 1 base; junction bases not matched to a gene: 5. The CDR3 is CSVDGTSGIQETQYF. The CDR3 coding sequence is TGCAGCGTTGATGGTACTAGCGGGATCCAAGAGACCCAGTACTTC.

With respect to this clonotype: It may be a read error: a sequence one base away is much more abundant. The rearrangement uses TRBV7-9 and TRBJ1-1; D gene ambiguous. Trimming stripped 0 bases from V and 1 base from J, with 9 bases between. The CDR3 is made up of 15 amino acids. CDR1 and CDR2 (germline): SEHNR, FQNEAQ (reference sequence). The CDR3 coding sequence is TGTGCCAGCAGCTTAGCCAGGCTAACGAACACTGAAGCTTTCTTT. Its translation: CASSLARLTNTEAFF.

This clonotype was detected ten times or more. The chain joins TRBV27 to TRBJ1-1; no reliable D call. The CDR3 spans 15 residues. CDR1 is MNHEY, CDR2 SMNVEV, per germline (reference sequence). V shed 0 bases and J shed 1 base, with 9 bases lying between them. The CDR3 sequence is CASSLSPAKNTEAFF. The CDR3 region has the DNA TGTGCCAGCAGTTTATCCCCGGCCAAGAACACTGAAGCTTTCTTT.

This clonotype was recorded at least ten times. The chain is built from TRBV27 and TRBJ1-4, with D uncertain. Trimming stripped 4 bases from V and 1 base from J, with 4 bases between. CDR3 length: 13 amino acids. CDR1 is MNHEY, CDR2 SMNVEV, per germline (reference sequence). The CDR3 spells CASSSLTNEKLFF. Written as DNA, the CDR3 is TGTGCCAGCAGTTCACTAACTAATGAAAAACTGTTTTTT.

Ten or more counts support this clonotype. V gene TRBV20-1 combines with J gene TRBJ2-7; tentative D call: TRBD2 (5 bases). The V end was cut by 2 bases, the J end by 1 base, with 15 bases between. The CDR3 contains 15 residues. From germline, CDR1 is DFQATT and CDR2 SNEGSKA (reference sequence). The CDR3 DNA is TGCAGTGCTAGACCTCCCCGGGGTCGGTCCTACGAGCAGTACTTC. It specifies CSARPPRGRSYEQYF.

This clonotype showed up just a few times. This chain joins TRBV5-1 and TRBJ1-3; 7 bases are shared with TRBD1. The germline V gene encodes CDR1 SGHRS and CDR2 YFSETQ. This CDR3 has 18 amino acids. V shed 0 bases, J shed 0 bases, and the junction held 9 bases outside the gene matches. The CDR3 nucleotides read TGCGCCAGCAGCTTGGCACCAAGGACAGGCAACTCTGGAAACACCATATATTTT. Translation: CASSLAPRTGNSGNTIYF. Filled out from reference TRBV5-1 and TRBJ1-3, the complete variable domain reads KAGVTQTPRYLIKTRGQQVTLSCSPISGHRSVSWYQQTPGQGLQFLFEYFSETQRNKGNFPGRFSGRQFSNSRSEMNVSTLELGDSALYLCASSLAPRTGNSGNTIYFGEGSWLTVV.